This entry features one TCR beta chain sequence. Profiled with immunoSEQ multiplex PCR; TCRdb holds only in-frame clones, not every one. Of about 220,000 clones in the sample, about 79% were seen once. V shed 2 bases, J shed 2 bases, and the junction held 6 bases outside the gene matches. The CDR3 runs to 17 residues. Germline V gene data show CDR1 as SEHNR and CDR2 as FQNEAQ (reference sequence). The record originates from a study of blood T cell repertoires in COVID-19. Sequencing used peripheral blood. The chain carries TRBV7-9 and TRBJ2-2, with 9 positions matching TRBD2. The TCR sequence derives from a middle-aged man with active or convalescent COVID-19. The CDR3 is CASSLTPGLANTGELFF. CDR3 DNA sequence: TGTGCCAGCAGCTTAACTCCGGGACTAGCTAACACCGGGGAGCTGTTTTTT.